A selection of T cell receptor beta chains follows, all from one sample in a study of human T cells and chemical hapten exposure. TCRdb reanalysed the RACE reads using MiXCR and keeps one entry per CDR3 protein. Of 110,000 or so distinct CDR3 sequences detected, under 40% appear once; the ten largest clones hold roughly 2.7%. The starting material was whole blood, obtained in connection with sensitization to the hapten diphenylcyclopropenone (DPC). These receptor sequences come from a man aged 40-49 years with alopecia areata. Some clones in this sample may be carry-over from other donors' samples. Each CDR3 is given with its conserved first and last residue. A D gene is named only where the DNA matches it firmly. Part of the rows lack a size; the others show once, few, many or a class for expanded clones.

clone_size: NA; j_call: TRBJ2-5; d_call: TRBD1; v_call: TRBV12-3/TRBV12-4; cdr3_aa: CASSLTRTGGETQYF; cdr3_nt: TGTGCCAGCAGTCTAACCCGGACAGGGGGCGAGACCCAGTACTTC
clone_size: few; j_call: TRBJ2-6; d_call: NA; v_call: TRBV6-5; cdr3_aa: CASSLDAVVSGANVLTF; cdr3_nt: TGTGCCAGCAGTTTAGATGCCGTAGTCTCTGGGGCCAACGTCCTGACTTTC
clone_size: NA; j_call: TRBJ2-1; d_call: TRBD2; v_call: TRBV20-1; cdr3_aa: CSVGGTKNEQFF; cdr3_nt: TGCAGTGTAGGCGGGACTAAAAATGAGCAGTTCTTC
clone_size: few; j_call: TRBJ2-7; d_call: TRBD1; v_call: TRBV7-6; cdr3_aa: CASSSQDRGHAYEQYF; cdr3_nt: TGTGCCAGCAGCTCACAGGACAGGGGGCACGCCTACGAGCAGTACTTC
clone_size: few; j_call: TRBJ2-1; d_call: NA; v_call: TRBV24-1; cdr3_aa: CATSDFINEQFF; cdr3_nt: TGTGCCACCAGTGATTTCATCAATGAGCAGTTCTTC
clone_size: NA; j_call: TRBJ2-1; d_call: NA; v_call: TRBV3-1; cdr3_aa: CASSFRIAAYNEQFF; cdr3_nt: TGTGCCAGCAGCTTCCGTATAGCGGCCTACAATGAGCAGTTCTTC
clone_size: NA; j_call: TRBJ2-1; d_call: NA; v_call: TRBV24-1; cdr3_aa: CATSDTVYRSGEQFF; cdr3_nt: TGTGCCACCAGTGACACAGTCTATCGATCAGGGGAGCAGTTCTTC
clone_size: NA; j_call: TRBJ2-2; d_call: TRBD2; v_call: TRBV3-1; cdr3_aa: CASSQEFGLAGVTGELFF; cdr3_nt: TGTGCCAGCAGCCAAGAATTTGGACTAGCGGGAGTCACCGGGGAGCTGTTTTTT
clone_size: few; j_call: TRBJ2-7; d_call: NA; v_call: TRBV28; cdr3_aa: CASSSTLLVYNEQYF; cdr3_nt: TGTGCCAGCAGCTCTACACTACTAGTCTACAACGAGCAGTACTTC
clone_size: NA; j_call: TRBJ2-7; d_call: NA; v_call: TRBV7-2; cdr3_aa: CASRPGGDEQYF; cdr3_nt: TGTGCCAGCAGACCGGGTGGGGACGAGCAGTACTTC
clone_size: NA; j_call: TRBJ2-3; d_call: NA; v_call: TRBV6-4; cdr3_aa: CASSESLSTDTQYF; cdr3_nt: TGTGCCAGCAGTGAGTCATTATCCACAGATACGCAGTATTTT
clone_size: few; j_call: TRBJ2-2; d_call: NA; v_call: TRBV5-1; cdr3_aa: CATQKGGHENTGELFF; cdr3_nt: TGCGCCACGCAAAAGGGGGGACACGAGAACACCGGGGAGCTGTTTTTT
clone_size: few; j_call: TRBJ2-1; d_call: NA; v_call: TRBV5-1; cdr3_aa: CASSLEVSSVEQFF; cdr3_nt: TGCGCCAGCAGCTTGGAAGTCTCCTCGGTGGAGCAGTTCTTC
clone_size: NA; j_call: TRBJ2-7; d_call: TRBD2; v_call: TRBV13; cdr3_aa: CASSLGSSGSVHEQYF; cdr3_nt: TGTGCCAGCAGCCTAGGGTCTAGCGGGAGTGTCCACGAGCAGTACTTC
clone_size: few; j_call: TRBJ2-3; d_call: TRBD1; v_call: TRBV7-2; cdr3_aa: CASSLTGGSTDTQYF; cdr3_nt: TGTGCCAGCAGCTTAACAGGGGGCTCAACAGATACGCAGTATTTT
clone_size: NA; j_call: TRBJ2-5; d_call: TRBD2; v_call: TRBV5-4; cdr3_aa: CASSLRLAGEETQYF; cdr3_nt: TGTGCCAGCAGCTTAAGACTAGCGGGAGAGGAGACCCAGTACTTC
clone_size: NA; j_call: TRBJ1-2; d_call: NA; v_call: TRBV28; cdr3_aa: CASSLGGNADGYTF; cdr3_nt: TGTGCCAGCAGTTTGGGGGGGAATGCGGATGGCTACACCTTC
clone_size: few; j_call: TRBJ2-5; d_call: NA; v_call: TRBV12-3/TRBV12-4; cdr3_aa: CASSLGREETQYF; cdr3_nt: TGTGCCAGCAGTTTAGGTAGAGAAGAGACCCAGTACTTC
clone_size: NA; j_call: TRBJ1-4; d_call: NA; v_call: TRBV7-2; cdr3_aa: CASSPKGGGNEKLFF; cdr3_nt: TGTGCCAGCAGCCCCAAGGGAGGGGGTAATGAAAAACTGTTTTTT
clone_size: NA; j_call: TRBJ1-2; d_call: NA; v_call: TRBV5-1; cdr3_aa: CASSLEWGFYGYTF; cdr3_nt: TGCGCCAGCAGCTTGGAATGGGGCTTTTATGGCTACACCTTC
clone_size: NA; j_call: TRBJ2-5; d_call: TRBD1; v_call: TRBV28; cdr3_aa: CASSFQDRGWETQYF; cdr3_nt: TGTGCCAGCAGTTTCCAGGACAGGGGGTGGGAGACCCAGTACTTC
clone_size: few; j_call: TRBJ1-1; d_call: NA; v_call: TRBV9; cdr3_aa: CASSVVPENTEAFF; cdr3_nt: TGTGCCAGCAGCGTAGTTCCGGAGAACACTGAAGCTTTCTTT
clone_size: NA; j_call: TRBJ2-3; d_call: NA; v_call: TRBV5-1; cdr3_aa: CASRTDTQYF; cdr3_nt: TGCGCCAGCAGGACAGATACGCAGTATTTT
clone_size: NA; j_call: TRBJ2-2; d_call: NA; v_call: TRBV2; cdr3_aa: CASTVGQFANTGELFF; cdr3_nt: TGTGCCAGCACCGTTGGACAGTTCGCGAACACCGGGGAGCTGTTTTTT
clone_size: NA; j_call: TRBJ2-1; d_call: NA; v_call: TRBV2; cdr3_aa: CASSPDSSSYNEQFF; cdr3_nt: TGTGCCAGCAGTCCGGACTCTAGCTCCTACAATGAGCAGTTCTTC
clone_size: NA; j_call: TRBJ2-3; d_call: TRBD2; v_call: TRBV5-1; cdr3_aa: CASSSGTSGFTDTQYF; cdr3_nt: TGCGCCAGCAGCTCCGGGACTAGCGGGTTCACAGATACGCAGTATTTT
clone_size: NA; j_call: TRBJ2-3; d_call: NA; v_call: TRBV20-1; cdr3_aa: CSAQVRGSTDTQYF; cdr3_nt: TGCAGTGCTCAAGTTCGGGGGAGCACAGATACGCAGTATTTT
clone_size: NA; j_call: TRBJ2-3; d_call: NA; v_call: TRBV6-5; cdr3_aa: CASSENTGPQYF; cdr3_nt: TGTGCCAGCAGCGAAAACACAGGACCGCAGTATTTT
clone_size: NA; j_call: TRBJ2-3; d_call: NA; v_call: TRBV18; cdr3_aa: CASSPPGLATTDTQYF; cdr3_nt: TGTGCCAGCTCACCACCCGGGCTAGCGACCACAGATACGCAGTATTTT
clone_size: NA; j_call: TRBJ1-5; d_call: NA; v_call: TRBV12-3/TRBV12-4; cdr3_aa: CASSSEAGYNQPQHF; cdr3_nt: TGTGCCAGCAGCTCGGAGGCGGGGTACAATCAGCCCCAGCATTTT
clone_size: NA; j_call: TRBJ2-1; d_call: NA; v_call: TRBV6-5; cdr3_aa: CASINSDNEQFF; cdr3_nt: TGTGCCAGCATAAATAGCGACAATGAGCAGTTCTTC
clone_size: few; j_call: TRBJ1-1; d_call: NA; v_call: TRBV12-3/TRBV12-4; cdr3_aa: CASNGHPNTEAFF; cdr3_nt: TGTGCCAGCAACGGACACCCGAACACTGAAGCTTTCTTT
clone_size: NA; j_call: TRBJ1-3; d_call: NA; v_call: TRBV12-3/TRBV12-4; cdr3_aa: CASSISGNTIYF; cdr3_nt: TGTGCCAGCAGTATCTCTGGAAACACCATATATTTT
clone_size: NA; j_call: TRBJ2-1; d_call: TRBD2; v_call: TRBV12-3/TRBV12-4; cdr3_aa: CASSSYRLAGVIF; cdr3_nt: TGTGCCAGCAGTTCCTACCGACTAGCGGGCGTGATCTTC
clone_size: few; j_call: TRBJ2-7; d_call: NA; v_call: TRBV7-2; cdr3_aa: CASSLGDGSYEQYF; cdr3_nt: TGTGCCAGCAGCTTAGGAGACGGGAGCTACGAGCAGTACTTC
clone_size: NA; j_call: TRBJ1-5; d_call: NA; v_call: TRBV7-2; cdr3_aa: CASTDSYNQPQHF; cdr3_nt: TGTGCCAGCACCGACAGTTACAATCAGCCCCAGCATTTT
clone_size: NA; j_call: TRBJ1-6; d_call: NA; v_call: TRBV6-5; cdr3_aa: CASSYGPGTLHF; cdr3_nt: TGTGCCAGCAGTTACGGGCCGGGGACCCTCCACTTT
clone_size: few; j_call: TRBJ2-1; d_call: TRBD2; v_call: TRBV7-9; cdr3_aa: CASSDTSGLYNEQFF; cdr3_nt: TGTGCCAGCAGCGATACTAGCGGTCTGTACAATGAGCAGTTCTTC
clone_size: NA; j_call: TRBJ2-3; d_call: NA; v_call: TRBV5-1; cdr3_aa: CASSLADLNTDTQYF; cdr3_nt: TGCGCCAGCAGCTTGGCAGACCTAAACACAGATACGCAGTATTTT
clone_size: NA; j_call: TRBJ2-5; d_call: NA; v_call: TRBV12-3/TRBV12-4; cdr3_aa: CASSLFQGQETQYF; cdr3_nt: TGTGCCAGCAGTTTATTCCAGGGTCAAGAGACCCAGTACTTC
clone_size: NA; j_call: TRBJ2-3; d_call: NA; v_call: TRBV11-3; cdr3_aa: CASSQTNRWLLTDTQYF; cdr3_nt: TGTGCCAGCAGCCAAACCAATCGCTGGCTCCTCACAGATACGCAGTATTTT
clone_size: once; j_call: TRBJ2-3; d_call: NA; v_call: TRBV7-2; cdr3_aa: CASSSLRSAGNTDTQYF; cdr3_nt: TGTGCCAGCAGCTCCCTAAGGTCGGCGGGGAACACAGATACGCAGTATTTT
clone_size: few; j_call: TRBJ2-1; d_call: NA; v_call: TRBV7-2; cdr3_aa: CASSSPSEGNNEQFF; cdr3_nt: TGTGCCAGCAGCTCTCCTAGCGAGGGGAACAATGAGCAGTTCTTC